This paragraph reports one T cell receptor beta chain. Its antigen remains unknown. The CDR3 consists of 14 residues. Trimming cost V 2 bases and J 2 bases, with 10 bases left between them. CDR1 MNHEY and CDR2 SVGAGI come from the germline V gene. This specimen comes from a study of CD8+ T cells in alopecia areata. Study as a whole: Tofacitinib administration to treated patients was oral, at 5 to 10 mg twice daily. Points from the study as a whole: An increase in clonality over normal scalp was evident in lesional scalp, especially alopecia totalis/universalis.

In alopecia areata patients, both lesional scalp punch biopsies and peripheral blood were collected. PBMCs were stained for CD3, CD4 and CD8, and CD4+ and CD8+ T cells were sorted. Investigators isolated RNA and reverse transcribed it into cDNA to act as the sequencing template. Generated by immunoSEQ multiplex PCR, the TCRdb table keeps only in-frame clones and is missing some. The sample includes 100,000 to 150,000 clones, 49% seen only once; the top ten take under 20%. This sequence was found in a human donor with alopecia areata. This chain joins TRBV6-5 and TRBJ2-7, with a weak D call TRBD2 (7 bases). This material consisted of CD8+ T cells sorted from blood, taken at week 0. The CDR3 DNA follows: TGTGCCAGCAGTTACGGGAGGGGGGCCTACGAGCAGTACTTC. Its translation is CASSYGRGAYEQYF.